Listed here are 20 T cell receptor beta chains from one sample, sequenced in a study of blood T cell repertoires in COVID-19. Only in-frame clones appear in the TCRdb table, and some are missing; sequencing was by immunoSEQ multiplex PCR. The sample lists 70,000 to 95,000 clones; roughly four fifths were seen once. The material sequenced was peripheral blood. These receptors all come from a human donor in a cohort sampled during active COVID-19.

The chain recombines TRBV13 with TRBJ2-7, with a tentative D call TRBD2 (5 bases). This CDR3 is 14 amino acids long. The V gene's germline CDR1 is PRHDT and CDR2 FYEKMQ (reference sequence). Trimming left V 0 bases short and J 4 bases short, with 10 bases between. Here the CDR3 reads CASSLGLAGYEQYF. CDR3 nucleotide sequence: TGTGCCAGCAGCTTAGGCCTCGCGGGTTACGAGCAGTACTTC.

V usage is TRBV29-1 and J usage is TRBJ2-1, with TRBD2 as a possible D gene (6 bases). V was clipped by 4 bases and J by 3 bases, with 25 bases between them. From germline, CDR1 is SQVTM and CDR2 ANQGSEA. This CDR3 is 18 amino acids long. The CDR3 sequence: CSVAGVLALTSDYNEQFF. DNA of the CDR3: TGCAGCGTTGCGGGAGTCCTAGCTTTAACTTCAGACTACAATGAGCAGTTCTTC.

This chain joins TRBV7-9 and TRBJ2-1; 8 bases map to TRBD2. Per the germline V gene, CDR1 is SEHNR and CDR2 is FQNEAQ (reference sequence). V lost 5 bases, J lost 9 bases, and 9 bases stayed unmatched. CDR3 length: 14 residues. The CDR3, as DNA: TGTGCCAGCAGCCTACTCCGGACTAGCCTTGAGCAGTTCTTC. It translates to CASSLLRTSLEQFF.

The chain employs TRBV27 and TRBJ2-2, with TRBD1 identical over 7 bases. This CDR3 contains 14 residues. V lost 7 bases, J lost 1 base, and 3 bases stayed unmatched. The V gene's germline CDR1 is MNHEY and CDR2 SMNVEV (reference sequence). The CDR3 DNA follows: TGTGCCAGCACCGGACAGGTGAACACCGGGGAGCTGTTTTTT. Protein sequence: CASTGQVNTGELFF.

The chain combines TRBV9 with TRBJ1-5; D not certain. This CDR3 is built from 15 residues. Germline V gene sequence: CDR1 SGDLS, CDR2 YYNGEE. V gave up 0 bases and J gave up 2 bases, with 9 bases separating them. This CDR3 is CASSVGSVGNQPQHF. In nucleotides, the CDR3 is TGTGCCAGCAGCGTAGGAAGCGTAGGCAATCAGCCCCAGCATTTT.

The chain joins TRBV4-1 to TRBJ1-1; tentatively, D is TRBD1 (5 bases). Trimming took 3 bases from V and 11 from J, leaving 19 bases between them. Germline CDR1 MGHRA, CDR2 YSYEKL. CDR3 length equals 14 residues. CDR3 sequence reads: CASSQEGYRGEAFF. CDR3 in DNA: TGCGCCAGCAGCCAGGAGGGGTATCGGGGTGAGGCTTTCTTT.

Only one count was recorded for this clone. The chain recombines TRBV5-8 with TRBJ1-2; tentatively, D is TRBD1 (6 bases). Germline-derived CDR1 and CDR2 are SGHTS and YDEGEE. Between the trimmed V and J ends, which lost 4 bases and 3 bases, there was a span of 13 bases. This CDR3 has 14 residues. The CDR3 reads CASSPRGKDYGYTF. The CDR3 DNA reads TGTGCCAGCAGCCCCAGGGGTAAAGACTATGGCTACACCTTC.

V and J are TRBV5-1 and TRBJ2-2, with 7 bases identical to TRBD1. This CDR3 is built from 15 residues. Per the germline V gene, CDR1 is SGHRS and CDR2 is YFSETQ. V dropped 2 bases and J dropped 7; count of bases not matched to a gene: 8. The CDR3 DNA sequence: TGCGCCAGCAGCTTAGAGGGGGCGCCAGGCGGGGAGCTGTTTTTT. It codes for CASSLEGAPGGELFF. The complete variable domain, with remaining parts taken from reference TRBV5-1 and TRBJ2-2, reads KAGVTQTPRYLIKTRGQQVTLSCSPISGHRSVSWYQQTPGQGLQFLFEYFSETQRNKGNFPGRFSGRQFSNSRSEMNVSTLELGDSALYLCASSLEGAPGGELFFGEGSRLTVL.

The rearrangement joins TRBV11-2 to TRBJ2-7, with D possibly TRBD2 on 5 matching bases. The germline V gene has CDR1 SGHAT and CDR2 FQNNGV. V was shortened by 2 bases and J by 3 bases, with 14 bases between the two germline ends. The CDR3 length is 15 residues. The CDR3 protein is CASSLWTAAYYEQYF. CDR3 coding DNA: TGTGCCAGCAGCTTATGGACTGCCGCTTACTACGAGCAGTACTTC.

V is TRBV11-1 and J is TRBJ2-7, with D possibly TRBD1 on 6 matching bases. Trimming cost V 2 bases and J 0 bases, with 11 bases left between them. Germline values: CDR1 SGHAT, CDR2 FQDESV (reference sequence). The CDR3 runs 15 residues. The CDR3 here is CASSLTTGSSYEQYF. CDR3 in DNA: TGTGCCAGCAGCTTAACGACAGGCAGCTCCTACGAGCAGTACTTC. The whole variable domain, filled in from reference TRBV11-1 and TRBJ2-7, reads EAEVAQSPRYKITEKSQAVAFWCDPISGHATLYWYRQILGQGPELLVQFQDESVVDDSQLPKDRFSAERLKGVDSTLKIQPAELGDSAMYLCASSLTTGSSYEQYFGPGTRLTVT.

This clone was counted a single time. The V call is TRBV5-8, the J call TRBJ2-3; 9 bases map to TRBD2. J was trimmed by 7 bases and V by 0 bases; bases with no gene match: 9. The CDR3 spans 16 residues. Per the germline V gene, CDR1 is SGHTS and CDR2 is YDEGEE. This CDR3 is CASSLEGRGRGNTQYF. In DNA, the CDR3 is TGTGCCAGCAGCTTGGAGGGCCGCGGGAGGGGGAATACGCAGTATTTT.

This clone was seen once. V usage is TRBV6-6 and J usage is TRBJ1-2; 9 nucleotides agree with TRBD1. This CDR3 contains 15 residues. The junction had 8 bases not matched to a gene; V was cut back by 5 bases and J by 4 bases. Germline CDR1 reads MNHNY; CDR2 reads SVGAGI (reference sequence). CDR3 sequence (DNA): TGTGCCAGCAGTCCGAGACAGGGGGGTCTCTATGGCTACACCTTC. As protein: CASSPRQGGLYGYTF.

As DNA, the CDR3 is TGTGCCAGCAGTTTTTCTAGCCGACCACCCGACGAGCAGTACTTC. The encoded protein is CASSFSSRPPDEQYF. The chain is built from TRBV28 and TRBJ2-7; D is perhaps TRBD2 (5 bases). Looked up from germline, CDR1 is MDHEN and CDR2 is SYDVKM. CDR3 size: 15 residues. V was shortened by 3 bases and J by 5 bases, with 17 bases between the two germline ends.

This chain links TRBV11-2 with TRBJ2-1; TRBD1 matches at 7 bases. The trim removed 1 base at V and 0 bases at J, leaving 6 bases unmatched. In germline, CDR1 is SGHAT, CDR2 FQNNGV. The CDR3 runs to 17 residues. CDR3 DNA sequence: TGTGCCAGCAGCTTAGGTGGGGGACAGAGCTCCTACAATGAGCAGTTCTTC. Amino acids: CASSLGGGQSSYNEQFF.

V and J are TRBV5-6 and TRBJ2-7, with TRBD1 as a possible D gene (5 bases). The V end lost 4 bases, the J end lost 0 bases, and 8 bases lay between the germline ends. Per germline, CDR1 SGHDT and CDR2 YYEEEE. The CDR3 contains 13 residues. The DNA for the CDR3 is TGTGCCAGCAGCCCGGACACCTCCTACGAGCAGTACTTC. This sequence encodes CASSPDTSYEQYF.

This chain uses TRBV11-2 with TRBJ2-7; 11 bases fit TRBD2. Germline V gene lookup returns CDR1 SGHAT and CDR2 FQNNGV. Trimming at V came to 5 bases and at J to 0 bases, leaving 6 bases not matched to a gene. The CDR3 spans 16 residues. For the CDR3, the DNA is TGTGCCAGCAGCATCGTCGGGACTAGCGGCTCCTACGAGCAGTACTTC. This sequence encodes CASSIVGTSGSYEQYF.

The chain links TRBV5-1 to TRBJ1-1, with TRBD1 identical over 7 bases. Germline V gene data show CDR1 as SGHRS and CDR2 as YFSETQ. The CDR3 totals 15 residues. After removal of 0 bases from V and 0 bases from J, the junction contained 2 bases not matched to a gene. The CDR3 sequence: CASSLGGGMNTEAFF. CDR3 sequence (DNA): TGCGCCAGCAGCTTGGGAGGGGGCATGAACACTGAAGCTTTCTTT.

In this sample, this clone turned up a few times. V usage is TRBV19 and J usage is TRBJ1-5; perhaps TRBD1 as D (6 bases). This CDR3 comprises 14 residues. The germline V gene has CDR1 LNHDA and CDR2 SQIVND (reference sequence). V gave up 6 bases and J gave up 5 bases, with 14 bases separating them. CDR3 protein: CASRGRGFDQPQHF. The CDR3 region has the DNA TGTGCCAGTAGGGGGAGGGGGTTTGATCAGCCCCAGCATTTT.

This clone was seen more than once but under ten times. The chain uses TRBV7-3 and TRBJ2-2; 7 positions match TRBD1. V was clipped by 4 bases and J by 4 bases; unmatched bases: 9. Germline V lookup: CDR1 SGHTA, CDR2 FQGTGA. The CDR3 runs 16 residues. CDR3 sequence reads: CASSSTGSLGTGELFF. CDR3 nucleotides: TGTGCCAGCAGCTCGACAGGGTCTTTAGGCACCGGGGAGCTGTTTTTT.

The rearrangement joins TRBV19 to TRBJ1-3; a weak D match, TRBD1 (6 bases). This CDR3 has 16 residues. The germline CDR1 and CDR2 sequences are LNHDA and SQIVND (reference sequence). The V and J ends lost 6 bases and 1 base respectively, with 16 bases between them. This chain's CDR3 is CASRDSGGSSGNTIYF. The CDR3 nucleotides read TGTGCCAGTAGAGACTCGGGGGGCTCGTCTGGAAACACCATATATTTT.